This T cell receptor (beta chain) is drawn from a study of CD8 T cells in ankylosing spondylitis. With molecular barcodes, quantitative 5'-RACE was used to make the TCR beta libraries. TCRdb re-analysed the 5' RACE reads in MiXCR, keeping a single row per CDR3 protein. The table lists approximately 150,000 distinct CDR3 sequences, 17% of them singletons, with 25% to 40% in the top ten. This clonotype showed up just a few times. Antigen: not known. Study conclusions and caveats: What seemed typical of ankylosing spondylitis blood was a TCR beta motif built from fewer than ten highly homologous variants. CD8+ cells made up the disease-linked clones, which were relatively rare in peripheral blood. The clones that were linked to disease were reported to be significantly enriched in matched synovial fluid samples from ankylosing spondylitis patients. In synovial fluid and blood from reactive arthritis, some motif variants were previously reported.

The receptor comes from a male donor with ankylosing spondylitis. The material sequenced was blood, either unsorted or a sorted T cell fraction (not recorded which).

The DNA for the CDR3 is TGTGCCAGCAGTTTCACGGGGAGAGGCAATCAGCCCCAGCATTTT. Its translation: CASSFTGRGNQPQHF. V and J are TRBV27 and TRBJ1-5; D is uncertain. CDR1 and CDR2 from the germline V gene are MNHEY and SMNVEV (reference sequence). The CDR3 consists of 15 residues. The ends were cut back, 3 bases at V and 2 bases at J, with 11 bases in the middle.